The 21 T cell receptor beta chains reported below all come from one sample, sequenced in a study of shared clonotypes between healthy human individuals. Assay used: immunoSEQ multiplex PCR; TCRdb lists only in-frame clones, some missing. The sample carries over 2 million clones, approximately 94% recorded once. The naive CD8 subset, CD45RO-negative cells positively selected for CCR7, excluded terminally differentiated effector memory CD45RA+ cells. The sample taken for sequencing was naive CD8+ T cells sorted from blood. These TCRs come from a man younger than 35 in good health.

A remark on this clone: Other DNA sequences in the sample encode the same CDR3. The rearrangement joins TRBV5-1 to TRBJ2-7; D is unclear. V was shortened by 4 bases and J by 0 bases, with 8 bases between the two germline ends. This CDR3 comprises 13 residues. Germline CDR1 reads SGHRS; CDR2 reads YFSETQ. The CDR3 nucleotides read TGCGCCAGCAGCCCAGCCCCCTCCTACGAGCAGTACTTC. Amino acid sequence: CASSPAPSYEQYF.

In its sample, this clone was seen a few times. V is TRBV4-1 and J is TRBJ2-7; D might be TRBD1 (5 bases). CDR3 length: 13 amino acids. V was shortened by 4 bases and J by 3 bases, with 10 bases between the two germline ends. Per the germline V gene, CDR1 is MGHRA and CDR2 is YSYEKL. The CDR3 coding sequence is TGCGCCAGCAGCCGGCAGACAGACTACGAGCAGTACTTC. Its translation is CASSRQTDYEQYF.

V usage is TRBV7-2 and J usage is TRBJ1-1; D remains ambiguous. The CDR3 runs 12 residues. Trimming pared 3 bases from V and 8 bases from J, leaving 10 bases between. The germline gives CDR1 SGHTA, CDR2 FQGNSA. Here the CDR3 reads CASSFGLLEAFF. CDR3 nucleotide sequence: TGTGCCAGCAGCTTCGGGTTGCTGGAAGCTTTCTTT.

This clone appeared once. The gene calls are TRBV9 and TRBJ1-1; D remains ambiguous. V lost 3 bases and J lost 1, with 7 bases in between. The CDR3 has 13 residues. CDR1 SGDLS and CDR2 YYNGEE come from the germline V gene. The CDR3 loop is CASSASGNTEAFF. The CDR3 coding sequence is TGTGCCAGCAGCGCCTCAGGGAACACTGAAGCTTTCTTT.

The chain joins TRBV6-6 to TRBJ1-2; 8 nucleotides line up with TRBD1. J was trimmed by 4 bases and V by 6 bases; bases with no gene match: 4. Germline V gives CDR1 MNHNY, CDR2 SVGAGI (reference sequence). The CDR3 contains 13 residues. The DNA for the CDR3 is TGTGCCAGCAGGCAGGGGGCGGTCTATGGCTACACCTTC. Encoded protein: CASRQGAVYGYTF.

The rearrangement links TRBV28 to TRBJ2-7; 13 bases line up with TRBD2. The ends lost 7 bases at V and 9 bases at J; junction bases unmatched: 9. The CDR3 spans 14 residues. The V gene's germline CDR1 is MDHEN and CDR2 SYDVKM. DNA of the CDR3: TGTGCCAGCACCTTCGGACTAGCGGGGGAGGTGCAGTACTTC. Translated: CASTFGLAGEVQYF. The full variable domain, rest sourced from reference TRBV28 and TRBJ2-7, is DVKVTQSSRYLVKRTGEKVFLECVQDMDHENMFWYRQDPGLGLRLIYFSYDVKMKEKGDIPEGYSVSREKKERFSLILESASTNQTSMYLCASTFGLAGEVQYFGPGTRLTVT.

This clone was seen more than once but under ten times. This sequence joins TRBV30 and TRBJ1-3; 8 nucleotides agree with TRBD1. The germline CDR1 and CDR2 sequences are GTSNPN and SVGIG (reference sequence). The CDR3 runs 14 residues. The junction had 9 bases not matched to a gene; V was cut back by 8 bases and J by 3 bases. The CDR3 sequence: CAGNRGLDGNTIYF. The CDR3 DNA sequence: TGTGCCGGGAACAGGGGGTTAGATGGAAACACCATATATTTT.

The V gene is TRBV6-1, the J gene TRBJ1-2, with D hard to call. The CDR3 consists of 16 residues. V was pared by 4 bases and J by 6 bases, with 21 bases between. Germline assignment: CDR1 MNHNS and CDR2 SASEGT. In nucleotides, the CDR3 is TGTGCCAGCAGTGGGTGGGGATCAGAGGAATTGGATGGCTACACCTTC. It codes for CASSGWGSEELDGYTF.

V and J are TRBV4-1 and TRBJ2-3; D possibly corresponds to TRBD2 (8 bases). Germline V gene sequence: CDR1 MGHRA, CDR2 YSYEKL. This CDR3 has 15 amino acids. The V and J ends lost 4 bases and 8 bases respectively, with 19 bases between them. The DNA of the CDR3 is TGCGCCAGCAGCCGTCGGGAGGGGGCCGATGTTACGCAGTATTTT. It yields the protein CASSRREGADVTQYF.

Details on this clone: In the same sample, other DNA sequences code for this CDR3. The CDR3 DNA is TGTGCCAGCAGTTTTTCCTACGAGCAGTACTTC. Its translation: CASSFSYEQYF. The gene calls are TRBV11-2 and TRBJ2-7; no reliable D call. The CDR3 totals 11 residues. Germline CDR1 and CDR2: SGHAT and FQNNGV. V was cut by 6 bases and J by 1 base, with 4 bases left in between.

The chain uses TRBV2 and TRBJ2-3, with 8 bases identical to TRBD1. The CDR3 covers 20 residues. In germline, CDR1 is SNHLY, CDR2 FYNNEI. V lost 7 bases to trimming and J lost 1 base; unmatched junction nucleotides: 22. The CDR3 nucleotides read TGTGCCAGCACCGACCCTCCCAGTTGGGGGACAGGAGAGGGCACAGATACGCAGTATTTT. Translation gives CASTDPPSWGTGEGTDTQYF.

As DNA, the CDR3 is TGTGCCAGCAGCTTACTAGCGGATTCTAGCACAGATACGCAGTATTTT. Translated: CASSLLADSSTDTQYF. The chain combines TRBV13 with TRBJ2-3, with 7 positions matching TRBD2. Germline values: CDR1 PRHDT, CDR2 FYEKMQ (reference sequence). The CDR3 has 16 residues. Trimming cost V 2 bases and J 0 bases; bases outside gene matches: 5.

As concerns this clone: The same CDR3 arises from other DNA sequences in this sample as well. This sequence joins TRBV4-1 and TRBJ2-7; 8 bases match TRBD1. The CDR3 is 14 residues long. Trimming cost V 1 base and J 2 bases; bases outside gene matches: 1. Germline lookup yields CDR1 MGHRA and CDR2 YSYEKL. CDR3 nucleotide sequence: TGCGCCAGCAGCCAAGTGACAGGGGCCTACGAGCAGTACTTC. It translates to CASSQVTGAYEQYF.

The genes are TRBV5-3 and TRBJ1-5; D is undetermined. TRBV5-3 is reported as an ORF; its role is uncertain. V was shortened by 7 bases and J by 2 bases, with 10 bases between the two germline ends. The CDR3 runs to 13 residues. The CDR3 loop reads CARGNEGNQPQHF. The CDR3 region has the DNA TGTGCCAGAGGGAACGAGGGCAATCAGCCCCAGCATTTT.

The CDR3 reads CASSKSGLGYEQYF. The CDR3 DNA sequence: TGTGCCAGCAGCAAGAGCGGCTTAGGCTACGAGCAGTACTTC. The chain has TRBV5-6 and TRBJ2-7; D might be TRBD2 (5 bases). The germline V gene encodes CDR1 SGHDT and CDR2 YYEEEE. This CDR3 is built from 14 residues. V lost 4 bases to trimming and J lost 3 bases, with 14 bases between them.

The gene calls are TRBV5-1 and TRBJ2-3, with 10 bases aligning to TRBD2. V lost 1 base and J lost 0; bases outside the gene matches: 8. The CDR3 spans 18 residues. Germline lookup yields CDR1 SGHRS and CDR2 YFSETQ. In nucleotides, the CDR3 is TGCGCCAGCAGCTTGTGGTCTTGGACTAGCGGAAGCACAGATACGCAGTATTTT. It codes for CASSLWSWTSGSTDTQYF.

The chain recombines TRBV10-2 with TRBJ1-1; TRBD1 might be the D (5 bases). The CDR3 contains 15 residues. CDR1 WSHSY and CDR2 SAAADI come from the germline V gene. The V and J ends lost 3 bases and 3 bases respectively, with 14 bases between them. CDR3 bases: TGCGCCAGCAGTGATGTGGGCTTGGGGGACACTGAAGCTTTCTTT. Translating gives CASSDVGLGDTEAFF.

V and J are TRBV2 and TRBJ1-1; no clear D. The V gene lost 0 bases and the J gene lost 3 bases, with 8 bases spanning the gap. Germline V gives CDR1 SNHLY, CDR2 FYNNEI. The length of the CDR3 is 14 residues. The CDR3 loop is CASSEAFGDTEAFF. DNA of the CDR3: TGTGCCAGCAGTGAAGCGTTCGGGGACACTGAAGCTTTCTTT.

The genes are TRBV10-2 and TRBJ1-1; possibly TRBD1 for D (5 bases). Germline V gives CDR1 WSHSY, CDR2 SAAADI. This CDR3 has 15 residues. The ends were cut back, 2 bases at V and 4 bases at J, with 14 bases in the middle. CDR3 DNA: TGCGCCAGCAGTGAGAGGGGACGGGGAATCACTGAAGCTTTCTTT. Translating gives CASSERGRGITEAFF.

The chain links TRBV10-2 to TRBJ1-6; 7 bases map to TRBD1. With V trimmed by 10 bases and J by 0 bases, 6 bases remained unmatched. Germline CDR1 WSHSY, CDR2 SAAADI. This CDR3 is built from 15 residues. The CDR3 DNA is TGCGCCACTGCGACAGGGCTCTCCTATAATTCACCCCTCCACTTT. Its translation: CATATGLSYNSPLHF.

This clone was observed once. The chain is built from TRBV13 and TRBJ2-3; tentative D call: TRBD1 (7 bases). Trimming shortened V by 10 bases and J by 2 bases, and 19 bases separated the two germline ends. Germline loops: CDR1 PRHDT, CDR2 FYEKMQ (reference sequence). The CDR3 runs 15 residues. The CDR3 DNA sequence: TGTGCCACCAGGGGGGCAGCCAGTGCCACAGATACGCAGTATTTT. Translating gives CATRGAASATDTQYF.